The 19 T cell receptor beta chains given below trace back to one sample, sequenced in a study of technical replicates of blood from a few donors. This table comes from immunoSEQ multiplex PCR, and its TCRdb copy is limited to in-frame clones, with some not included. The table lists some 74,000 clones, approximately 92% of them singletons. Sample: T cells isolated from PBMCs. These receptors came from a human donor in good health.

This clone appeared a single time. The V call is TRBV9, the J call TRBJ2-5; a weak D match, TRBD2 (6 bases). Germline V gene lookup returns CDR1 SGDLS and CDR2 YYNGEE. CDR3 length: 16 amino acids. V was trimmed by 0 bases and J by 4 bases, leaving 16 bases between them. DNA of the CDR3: TGTGCCAGCAGCGTAGATGGAGGGTGGACGGGAGAGACCCAGTACTTC. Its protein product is CASSVDGGWTGETQYF.

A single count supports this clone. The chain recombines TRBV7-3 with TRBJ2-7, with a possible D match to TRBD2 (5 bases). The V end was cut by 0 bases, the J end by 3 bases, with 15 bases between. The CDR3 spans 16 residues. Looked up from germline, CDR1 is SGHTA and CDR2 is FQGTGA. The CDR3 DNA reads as TGTGCCAGCAGCTTAACGCCCGCTAGCTATCACTACGAGCAGTACTTC. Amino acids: CASSLTPASYHYEQYF.

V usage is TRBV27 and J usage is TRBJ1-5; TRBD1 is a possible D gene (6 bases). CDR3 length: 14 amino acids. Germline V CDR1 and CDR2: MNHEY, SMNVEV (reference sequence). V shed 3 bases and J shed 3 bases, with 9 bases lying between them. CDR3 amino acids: CASSFGQPNQPQHF. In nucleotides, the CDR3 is TGTGCCAGCAGTTTTGGACAGCCCAATCAGCCCCAGCATTTT.

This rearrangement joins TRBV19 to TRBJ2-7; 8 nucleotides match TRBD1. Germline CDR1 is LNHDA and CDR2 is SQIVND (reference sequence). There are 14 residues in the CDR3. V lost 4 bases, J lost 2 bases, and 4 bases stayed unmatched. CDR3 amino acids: CASSNSGGAYEQYF. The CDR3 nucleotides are TGTGCCAGTAGTAACTCAGGGGGCGCCTACGAGCAGTACTTC.

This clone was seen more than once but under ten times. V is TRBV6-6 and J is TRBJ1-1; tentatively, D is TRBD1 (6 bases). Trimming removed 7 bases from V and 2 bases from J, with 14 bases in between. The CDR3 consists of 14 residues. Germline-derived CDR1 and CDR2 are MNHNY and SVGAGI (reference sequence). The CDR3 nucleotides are TGTGCCAGCACCCCCGGGACATCAAACACTGAAGCTTTCTTT. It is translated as CASTPGTSNTEAFF.

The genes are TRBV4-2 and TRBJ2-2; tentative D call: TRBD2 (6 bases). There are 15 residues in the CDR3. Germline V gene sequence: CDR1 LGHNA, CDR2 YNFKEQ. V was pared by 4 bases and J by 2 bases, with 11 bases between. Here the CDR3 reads CASSRGSGNTGELFF. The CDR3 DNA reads TGTGCCAGCAGCCGTGGTAGCGGAAACACCGGGGAGCTGTTTTTT.

The CDR3 is CASSLGTTSFYSSPNEQFF. DNA of the CDR3: TGTGCCAGCAGCTTAGGCACCACCTCATTTTACAGTTCACCCAATGAGCAGTTCTTC. The chain combines TRBV7-6 with TRBJ2-1, with D hard to call. Germline V gene data show CDR1 as SGHVS and CDR2 as FNYEAQ. The CDR3 runs 19 residues. The V gene lost 1 base and the J gene lost 6 bases, with 25 bases spanning the gap.

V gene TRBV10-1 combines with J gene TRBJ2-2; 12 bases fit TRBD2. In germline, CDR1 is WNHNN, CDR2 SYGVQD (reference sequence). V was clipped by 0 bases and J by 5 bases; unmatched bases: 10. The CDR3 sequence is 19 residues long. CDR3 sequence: CASSESVTSGSGKTGELFF. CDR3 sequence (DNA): TGCGCCAGCAGTGAGTCGGTGACTAGCGGGAGTGGGAAAACCGGGGAGCTGTTTTTT.

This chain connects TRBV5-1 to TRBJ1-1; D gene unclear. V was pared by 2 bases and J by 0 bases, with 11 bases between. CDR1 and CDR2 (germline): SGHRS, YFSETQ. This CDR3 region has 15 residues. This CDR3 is CASSFSGKMNTEAFF. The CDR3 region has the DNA TGCGCCAGCAGCTTCTCAGGCAAAATGAACACTGAAGCTTTCTTT. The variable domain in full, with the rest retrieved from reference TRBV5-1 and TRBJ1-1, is KAGVTQTPRYLIKTRGQQVTLSCSPISGHRSVSWYQQTPGQGLQFLFEYFSETQRNKGNFPGRFSGRQFSNSRSEMNVSTLELGDSALYLCASSFSGKMNTEAFFGQGTRLTVV.

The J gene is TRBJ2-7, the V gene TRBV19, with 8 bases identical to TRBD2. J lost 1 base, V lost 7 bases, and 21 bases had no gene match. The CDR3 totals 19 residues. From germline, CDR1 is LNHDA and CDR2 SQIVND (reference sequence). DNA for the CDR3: TGTGCCAGTATCCCCCCGAGCCGGATTTTAGCGGGGTATTCCTACGAGCAGTACTTC. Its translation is CASIPPSRILAGYSYEQYF.

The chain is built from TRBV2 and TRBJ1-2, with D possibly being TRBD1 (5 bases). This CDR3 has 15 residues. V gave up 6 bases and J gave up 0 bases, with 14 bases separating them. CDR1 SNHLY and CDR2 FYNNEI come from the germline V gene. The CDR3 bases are TGTGCCAGCAGGTATCTAGACAGCTCTAACTATGGCTACACCTTC. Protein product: CASRYLDSSNYGYTF.

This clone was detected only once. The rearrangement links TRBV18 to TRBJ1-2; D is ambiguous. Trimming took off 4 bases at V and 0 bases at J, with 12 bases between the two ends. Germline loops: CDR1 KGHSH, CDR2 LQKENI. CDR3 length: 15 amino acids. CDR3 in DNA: TGTGCCAGCTCACTGTCGTCCCCAGCTAACTATGGCTACACCTTC. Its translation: CASSLSSPANYGYTF.

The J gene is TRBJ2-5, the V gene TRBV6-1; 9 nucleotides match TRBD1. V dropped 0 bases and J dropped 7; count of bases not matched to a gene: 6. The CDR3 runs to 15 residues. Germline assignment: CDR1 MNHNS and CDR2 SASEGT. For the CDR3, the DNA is TGTGCCAGCAGTGAAGCACAGGGGGCATGGGGGACCCAGTACTTC. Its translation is CASSEAQGAWGTQYF.

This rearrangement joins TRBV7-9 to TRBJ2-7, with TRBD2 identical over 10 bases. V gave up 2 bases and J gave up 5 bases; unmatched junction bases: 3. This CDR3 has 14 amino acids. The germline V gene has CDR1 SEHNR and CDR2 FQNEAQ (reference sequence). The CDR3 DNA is TGTGCCAGCAGCTTACTAGCGGGAGCCCACGAGCAGTACTTC. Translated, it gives CASSLLAGAHEQYF.

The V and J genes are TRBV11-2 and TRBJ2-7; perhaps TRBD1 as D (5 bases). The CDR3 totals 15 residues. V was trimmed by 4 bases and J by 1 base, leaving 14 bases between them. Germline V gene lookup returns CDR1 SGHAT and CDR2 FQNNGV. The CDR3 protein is CASSSQGGVSYEQYF. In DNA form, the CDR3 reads TGTGCCAGCAGCTCTCAGGGCGGCGTTTCCTACGAGCAGTACTTC.

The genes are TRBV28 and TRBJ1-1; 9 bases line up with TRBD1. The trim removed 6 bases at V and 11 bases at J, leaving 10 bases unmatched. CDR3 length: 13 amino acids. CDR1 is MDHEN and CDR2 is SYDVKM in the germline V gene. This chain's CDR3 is CASSSQGTGLAFF. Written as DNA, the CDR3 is TGTGCCAGCAGCTCACAGGGGACAGGGCTCGCTTTCTTT.

The CDR3 loop is CASSLPGITSALSSYEQYF. For the CDR3, the DNA is TGTGCCAGCAGCTTACCAGGGATAACCTCTGCTCTTAGCTCCTACGAGCAGTACTTC. The chain links TRBV7-8 to TRBJ2-7, with D possibly TRBD1 on 5 matching bases. This CDR3 comprises 19 residues. With 2 bases removed from V and 0 bases from J, the gap between germline ends came to 23 bases. Germline loops: CDR1 SGHVS, CDR2 FQNEAQ.

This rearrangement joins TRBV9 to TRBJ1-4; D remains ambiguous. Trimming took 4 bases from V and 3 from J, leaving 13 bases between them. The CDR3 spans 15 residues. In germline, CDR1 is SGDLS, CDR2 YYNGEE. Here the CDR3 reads CASSSQAQANEKLFF. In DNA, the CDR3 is TGTGCCAGCAGCTCTCAGGCTCAGGCTAATGAAAAACTGTTTTTT.

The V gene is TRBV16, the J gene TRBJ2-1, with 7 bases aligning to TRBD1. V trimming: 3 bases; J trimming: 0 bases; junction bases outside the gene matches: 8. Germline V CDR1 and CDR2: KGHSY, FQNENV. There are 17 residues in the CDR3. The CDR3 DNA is TGTGCCAGCAGCCACCGTCCAGGGGGAAGCTCCTACAATGAGCAGTTCTTC. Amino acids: CASSHRPGGSSYNEQFF.